Each of the 26 T cell receptor beta chains below was sequenced from the same sample in a study of STAT5B mutations in CD4+ large granular lymphocyte leukemia. Clones were read by immunoSEQ multiplex PCR, and TCRdb kept only the in-frame ones, dropping some. The sample consists of 25,000 to 35,000 clones, approximately 81% of them appearing once. The sequencing sample was made of CD4+ T cells from blood buffy coats. The receptors shown here come from a human donor in good health.

The chain recombines TRBV7-2 with TRBJ1-4; tentative D call: TRBD1 (6 bases). Trimming took off 1 base at V and 7 bases at J, with 13 bases between the two ends. Germline V lookup: CDR1 SGHTA, CDR2 FQGNSA. This CDR3 has 15 amino acids. The CDR3 region is CASSLDKGDGEKLFF. The CDR3 DNA is TGTGCCAGCAGCTTAGATAAGGGGGATGGTGAAAAACTGTTTTTT.

This clone appeared once. This sequence joins TRBV11-2 and TRBJ2-5; a possible D gene is TRBD1 (5 bases). V was pared by 2 bases and J by 5 bases, with 18 bases between. The germline V gene has CDR1 SGHAT and CDR2 FQNNGV. The CDR3 has 16 amino acids. The CDR3 loop is CASSLSSGMGWETQYF. In nucleotides, the CDR3 is TGTGCCAGCAGCTTATCATCAGGGATGGGCTGGGAGACCCAGTACTTC.

Judged by abundance, this clone is medium-sized. V usage is TRBV6-4 and J usage is TRBJ2-7; TRBD2 agrees at 10 bases. J lost 0 bases, V lost 6 bases, and 2 bases had no gene match. The germline V gene encodes CDR1 MRHNA and CDR2 SNTAGT. There are 14 residues in the CDR3. In DNA, the CDR3 is TGTGCCAGCAGCAGACTAGCGGGCTCCTACGAGCAGTACTTC. This gives the protein CASSRLAGSYEQYF.

This chain uses TRBV28 with TRBJ1-2, with 12 bases identical to TRBD1. CDR1 is MDHEN and CDR2 is SYDVKM in the germline V gene. The CDR3 spans 16 residues. V lost 7 bases and J lost 7; bases outside the gene matches: 13. CDR3 sequence (DNA): TGTGCCAGCACCACGCCGGGACAGGGGGCTAGACGTGGCTACACCTTC. Translating it yields CASTTPGQGARRGYTF.

The CDR3 spells CASQAGGAVTEAFF. For the CDR3, the DNA is TGTGCCAGCCAGGCAGGGGGCGCAGTTACTGAAGCTTTCTTT. V and J are TRBV27 and TRBJ1-1, with 8 nucleotides matching TRBD1. This CDR3 is built from 14 residues. With 8 bases clipped from V and 5 bases from J, the junction kept 10 bases outside the gene matches. The germline gives CDR1 MNHEY, CDR2 SMNVEV (reference sequence).

This clone is a singleton in its sample. The J gene is TRBJ2-1, the V gene TRBV2; D is ambiguous. This CDR3 contains 15 residues. V was pared by 6 bases and J by 5 bases, with 17 bases between. The V gene's germline CDR1 is SNHLY and CDR2 FYNNEI. DNA of the CDR3: TGTGCCAGCAGCGCACGGGCCCCGAGACACAATGAGCAGTTCTTC. Translated: CASSARAPRHNEQFF.

This clone was seen a few times. This rearrangement joins TRBV2 to TRBJ2-2; D possibly corresponds to TRBD1 (5 bases). With 7 bases removed from V and 2 bases from J, the gap between germline ends came to 11 bases. Germline V lookup: CDR1 SNHLY, CDR2 FYNNEI. The CDR3 covers 14 residues. The CDR3 nucleotides read TGTGCCAGCAAGGCGGACACTAACACCGGGGAGCTGTTTTTT. This sequence encodes CASKADTNTGELFF.

The chain is built from TRBV6-6 and TRBJ2-1, with 11 bases identical to TRBD2. Germline CDR1 reads MNHNY; CDR2 reads SVGAGI (reference sequence). Unmatched junction bases numbered 7, after V lost 6 bases and J lost 6 bases. The CDR3 runs to 15 residues. CDR3 sequence (DNA): TGTGCCAGCAGCCCACTAGCGGGAGTAATCAATGAGCAGTTCTTC. Translation: CASSPLAGVINEQFF.

The chain couples TRBV28 to TRBJ2-7, with a weak D call TRBD1 (5 bases). V was clipped by 6 bases and J by 3 bases, with 18 bases between them. This CDR3 comprises 15 residues. Germline-derived CDR1 and CDR2 are MDHEN and SYDVKM. The CDR3 spells CASRDFGQDNYEQYF. Written as DNA, the CDR3 is TGTGCCAGCAGAGACTTTGGGCAGGACAACTACGAGCAGTACTTC.

The chain joins TRBV27 to TRBJ2-6; TRBD1 agrees at 9 bases. V trimming: 6 bases; J trimming: 1 base; junction bases outside the gene matches: 7. Germline CDR1 and CDR2: MNHEY and SMNVEV (reference sequence). CDR3 size: 17 residues. In DNA, the CDR3 is TGTGCCAGCAGCATCTCAGGACAGGGGTCTGGGGCCAACGTCCTGACTTTC. Translated: CASSISGQGSGANVLTF.

The rearrangement uses TRBV7-6 and TRBJ2-1, with 9 bases matching TRBD2. This CDR3 comprises 14 residues. Trimming at V came to 5 bases and at J to 5 bases, leaving 4 bases not matched to a gene. Germline V gene data show CDR1 as SGHVS and CDR2 as FNYEAQ. The CDR3 is CASSRRLADNEQFF. The CDR3, as DNA: TGTGCCAGCAGCCGAAGACTAGCGGACAATGAGCAGTTCTTC.

The chain recombines TRBV19 with TRBJ1-6, with D uncertain. Germline CDR1 is LNHDA and CDR2 is SQIVND (reference sequence). The CDR3 runs 15 residues. V lost 6 bases and J 5 bases, leaving 14 bases between the germline ends. CDR3 DNA sequence: TGTGCCAGTAGCAGGACTTGGGGTAATAATTCACCCCTCCACTTT. Protein product: CASSRTWGNNSPLHF.

This clone was seen only a few times. This sequence joins TRBV5-6 and TRBJ1-6; D unresolved. V lost 0 bases to trimming and J lost 6 bases, with 16 bases between them. The CDR3 sequence is 17 residues long. The germline V gene encodes CDR1 SGHDT and CDR2 YYEEEE. In DNA form, the CDR3 reads TGTGCCAGCAGCTTGGGGGTCCGGCGGATTCTTAATTCACCCCTCCACTTT. Translation gives CASSLGVRRILNSPLHF.

This sequence joins TRBV2 and TRBJ2-2, with a tentative D call TRBD1 (7 bases). This CDR3 comprises 13 residues. Germline V lookup: CDR1 SNHLY, CDR2 FYNNEI. Trimming took 11 bases from V and 0 from J, leaving 10 bases between them. For the CDR3, the DNA is TGTGCCGGCGGGACAGCGAACACCGGGGAGCTGTTTTTT. As protein: CAGGTANTGELFF. The full variable domain, completed using reference TRBV2 and TRBJ2-2, is EPEVTQTPSHQVTQMGQEVILRCVPISNHLYFYWYRQILGQKVEFLVSFYNNEISEKSEIFDDQFSVERPDGSNFTLKIRSTKLEDSAMYFCAGGTANTGELFFGEGSRLTVL.

This clone turned up a few times. The V and J genes are TRBV19 and TRBJ2-7, with D tentatively TRBD1 (6 bases). Trimming left V 9 bases short and J 3 bases short, with 12 bases between. Looked up from germline, CDR1 is LNHDA and CDR2 is SQIVND (reference sequence). This CDR3 has 12 amino acids. CDR3 sequence reads: CASSPDSYEQYF. DNA of the CDR3: TGTGCCAGCAGTCCGGACAGCTACGAGCAGTACTTC. Together with reference TRBV19 and TRBJ2-7, the CDR3 gives the full variable domain: DGGITQSPKYLFRKEGQNVTLSCEQNLNHDAMYWYRQDPGQGLRLIYYSQIVNDFQKGDIAEGYSVSREKKESFPLTVTSAQKNPTAFYLCASSPDSYEQYFGPGTRLTVT.

The chain combines TRBV5-1 with TRBJ2-7; TRBD1 matches 9 bases. CDR3 length: 14 residues. CDR1 and CDR2 from the germline V gene are SGHRS and YFSETQ. V was pared by 0 bases and J by 4 bases, with 2 bases of the junction left unmatched. The CDR3, as DNA: TGCGCCAGCAGCTTGGAGGGACAGGGTTACGAGCAGTACTTC. This translates into CASSLEGQGYEQYF.

This chain joins TRBV9 and TRBJ1-6; D perhaps matches TRBD1 (6 bases). CDR1 is SGDLS and CDR2 is YYNGEE in the germline V gene. The CDR3 runs to 14 residues. V lost 3 bases and J lost 10, with 14 bases in between. The chain's CDR3 is CASSARGQGSPLHF. The CDR3, as DNA: TGTGCCAGCAGCGCCCGAGGTCAGGGGTCACCCCTCCACTTT.

The chain recombines TRBV7-9 with TRBJ1-1; D gene uncertain. Germline CDR1 and CDR2: SEHNR and FQNEAQ (reference sequence). This CDR3 is built from 15 residues. V was trimmed by 0 bases and J by 2 bases, leaving 10 bases between them. As DNA, the CDR3 is TGTGCCAGCAGCTTAGCTCGGCTTTCCAACACTGAAGCTTTCTTT. It yields the protein CASSLARLSNTEAFF.

This rearrangement joins TRBV5-1 to TRBJ2-3; D not resolved. Trimming took off 6 bases at V and 0 bases at J, with 14 bases between the two ends. The germline gives CDR1 SGHRS, CDR2 YFSETQ. The CDR3 covers 15 residues. For the CDR3, the DNA is TGCGCCAGCATGGATATATCAACTAGCACAGATACGCAGTATTTT. As protein: CASMDISTSTDTQYF.

The chain recombines TRBV6-1 with TRBJ1-3; a possible D gene is TRBD1 (6 bases). The germline V gene encodes CDR1 MNHNS and CDR2 SASEGT. The length of the CDR3 is 14 residues. Trimming left V 11 bases short and J 0 bases short, with 14 bases between. The CDR3: CAGSTGFSGNTIYF. CDR3 coding DNA: TGTGCCGGAAGTACAGGGTTCTCTGGAAACACCATATATTTT.

The gene calls are TRBV6-6 and TRBJ1-5; a possible D gene is TRBD1 (6 bases). Trimming stripped 6 bases from V and 2 bases from J, with 14 bases between. CDR1 is MNHNY, CDR2 SVGAGI, per germline (reference sequence). This CDR3 is built from 15 residues. Written as DNA, the CDR3 is TGTGCCAGCAGATCCACAGGGTATGGCAATCAGCCCCAGCATTTT. This translates into CASRSTGYGNQPQHF.

The chain is built from TRBV11-3 and TRBJ2-1; D call uncertain. Trimming left V 3 bases short and J 4 bases short, with 7 bases between. The CDR3 extends over 13 amino acids. From germline, CDR1 is SGHNT and CDR2 YENEEA. The CDR3 nucleotides are TGTGCCAGCAGCTTGTCCCTATACAATGAGCAGTTCTTC. Residues: CASSLSLYNEQFF.

The rearrangement joins TRBV7-2 to TRBJ2-5; D remains unclear. Germline V gene lookup returns CDR1 SGHTA and CDR2 FQGNSA. This CDR3 comprises 13 residues. Between the trimmed V and J ends, which lost 4 bases and 3 bases, there was a span of 9 bases. CDR3 in DNA: TGTGCCAGCAGCTCTGGACCAGAAGAGACCCAGTACTTC. Translating it yields CASSSGPEETQYF.

The J gene is TRBJ2-7, the V gene TRBV5-1; 9 bases line up with TRBD1. With 0 bases clipped from V and 5 bases from J, the junction kept 6 bases outside the gene matches. This CDR3 is built from 15 residues. CDR1 SGHRS and CDR2 YFSETQ come from the germline V gene. The CDR3 coding sequence is TGCGCCAGCAGCTTGGTACAGGGGGCTGCCCACGAGCAGTACTTC. It specifies CASSLVQGAAHEQYF.

The V and J genes are TRBV9 and TRBJ2-3, with 9 positions matching TRBD2. The germline CDR1 and CDR2 sequences are SGDLS and YYNGEE. The CDR3 extends over 15 amino acids. V gave up 0 bases and J gave up 1 base; unmatched junction bases: 0. This CDR3 is CASSVVAGGTDTQYF. The CDR3 nucleotides are TGTGCCAGCAGCGTAGTAGCGGGGGGCACAGATACGCAGTATTTT.

The V and J genes are TRBV11-3 and TRBJ2-1, with 11 bases that match TRBD1. The CDR3 is 15 residues long. Germline V gene sequence: CDR1 SGHNT, CDR2 YENEEA. The ends lost 1 base at V and 9 bases at J; junction bases unmatched: 5. The CDR3 here is CASSLAGTGGGEQFF. For the CDR3, the DNA is TGTGCCAGCAGCTTAGCTGGGACAGGGGGGGGTGAGCAGTTCTTC.